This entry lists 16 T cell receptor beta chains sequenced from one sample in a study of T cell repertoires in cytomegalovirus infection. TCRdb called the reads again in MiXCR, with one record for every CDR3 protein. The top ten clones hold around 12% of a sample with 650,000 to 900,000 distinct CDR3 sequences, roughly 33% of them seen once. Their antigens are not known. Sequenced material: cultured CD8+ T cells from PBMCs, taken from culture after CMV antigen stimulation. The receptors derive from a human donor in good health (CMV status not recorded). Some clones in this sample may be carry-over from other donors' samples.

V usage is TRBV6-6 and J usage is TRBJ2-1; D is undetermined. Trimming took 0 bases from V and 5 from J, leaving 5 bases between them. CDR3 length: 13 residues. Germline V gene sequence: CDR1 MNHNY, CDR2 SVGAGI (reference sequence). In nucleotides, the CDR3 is TGTGCCAGCAGTTACTCCTTTAACAATGAGCAGTTCTTC. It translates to CASSYSFNNEQFF.

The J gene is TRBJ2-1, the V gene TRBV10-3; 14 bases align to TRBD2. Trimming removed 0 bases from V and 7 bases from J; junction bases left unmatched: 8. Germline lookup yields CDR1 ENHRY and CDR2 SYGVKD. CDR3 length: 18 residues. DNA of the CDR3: TGTGCCATCAGTGAGTCGGGCCCGGGACTAGCGGGGGTGAATGAGCAGTTCTTC. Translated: CAISESGPGLAGVNEQFF.

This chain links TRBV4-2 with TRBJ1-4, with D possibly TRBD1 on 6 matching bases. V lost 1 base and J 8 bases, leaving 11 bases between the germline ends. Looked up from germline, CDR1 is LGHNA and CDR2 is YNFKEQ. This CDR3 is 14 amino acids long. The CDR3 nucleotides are TGTGCCAGCAGCCAAGGGGGGCTGTTGGAAAAACTGTTTTTT. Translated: CASSQGGLLEKLFF.

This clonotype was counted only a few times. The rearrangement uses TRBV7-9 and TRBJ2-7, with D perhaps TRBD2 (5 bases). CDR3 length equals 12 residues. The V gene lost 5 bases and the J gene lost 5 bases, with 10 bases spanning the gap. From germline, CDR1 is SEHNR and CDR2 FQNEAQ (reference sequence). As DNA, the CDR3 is TGTGCCAGCAGCCAGAGGGTCCACGAGCAGTACGTC. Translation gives CASSQRVHEQYV.

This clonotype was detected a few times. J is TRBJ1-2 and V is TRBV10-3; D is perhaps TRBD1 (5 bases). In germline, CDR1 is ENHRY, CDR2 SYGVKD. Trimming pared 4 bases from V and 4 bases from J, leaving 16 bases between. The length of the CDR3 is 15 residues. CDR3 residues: CAISVLVGQAYGYTF. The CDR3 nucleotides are TGTGCCATCAGTGTCTTGGTGGGGCAGGCCTATGGCTACACCTTC.

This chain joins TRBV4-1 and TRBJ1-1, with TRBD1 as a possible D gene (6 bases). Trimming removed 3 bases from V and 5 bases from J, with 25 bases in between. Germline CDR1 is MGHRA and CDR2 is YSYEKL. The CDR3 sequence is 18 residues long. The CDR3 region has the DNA TGCGCCAGCAGCCACCTCCCCGTCTTCGGGGGCGAAGAGACTGAAGCTTTCTTT. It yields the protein CASSHLPVFGGEETEAFF.

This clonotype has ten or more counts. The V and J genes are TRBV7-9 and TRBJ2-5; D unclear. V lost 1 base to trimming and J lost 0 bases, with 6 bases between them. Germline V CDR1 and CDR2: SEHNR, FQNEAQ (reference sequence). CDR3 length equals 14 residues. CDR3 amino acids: CASSLGGYQETQYF. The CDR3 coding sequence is TGTGCCAGCAGCTTAGGGGGTTACCAAGAGACCCAGTACTTC.

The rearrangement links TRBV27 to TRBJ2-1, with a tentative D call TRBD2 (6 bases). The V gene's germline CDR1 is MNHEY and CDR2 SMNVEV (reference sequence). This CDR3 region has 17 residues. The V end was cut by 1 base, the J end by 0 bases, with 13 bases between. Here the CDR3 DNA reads TGTGCCAGCAGTTTATATGGCGGGGCCGCCTCCTACAATGAGCAGTTCTTC. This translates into CASSLYGGAASYNEQFF.

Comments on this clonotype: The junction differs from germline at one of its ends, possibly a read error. CDR3 loop: CANSWDGGSYEQYF. DNA for the CDR3: TGTGCCAACAGCTGGGACGGAGGATCCTACGAGCAGTACTTC. The chain couples TRBV5-4 to TRBJ2-7; D tentatively fits TRBD1 or TRBD2 (5 bases each). The CDR3 runs 14 residues. CDR1 is SGHNT, CDR2 YYREEE, per germline (reference sequence).

The CDR3 loop is CASSDPQGGQFNYGYTF. In nucleotides, the CDR3 is TGTGCCAGCAGTGACCCACAGGGGGGACAATTTAACTATGGCTACACCTTC. V gene TRBV6-5 combines with J gene TRBJ1-2; 8 bases fit TRBD1. The ends lost 5 bases at V and 1 base at J; junction bases unmatched: 12. The CDR3 runs to 17 residues. CDR1 is MNHEY, CDR2 SVGAGI, per germline.

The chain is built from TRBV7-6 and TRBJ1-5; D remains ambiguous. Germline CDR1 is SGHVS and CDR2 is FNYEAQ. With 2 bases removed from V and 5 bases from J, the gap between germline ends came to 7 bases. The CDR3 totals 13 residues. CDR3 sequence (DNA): TGTGCCAGCAGCTTAAGGCCCGATCAGCCCCAGCATTTT. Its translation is CASSLRPDQPQHF.

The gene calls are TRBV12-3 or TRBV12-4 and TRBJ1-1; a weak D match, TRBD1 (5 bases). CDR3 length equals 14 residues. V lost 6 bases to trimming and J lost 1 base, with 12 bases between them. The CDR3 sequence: CASSLTVTNTEAFF. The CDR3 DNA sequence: TGTGCCAGCAGCCTGACAGTTACGAACACTGAAGCTTTCTTT.

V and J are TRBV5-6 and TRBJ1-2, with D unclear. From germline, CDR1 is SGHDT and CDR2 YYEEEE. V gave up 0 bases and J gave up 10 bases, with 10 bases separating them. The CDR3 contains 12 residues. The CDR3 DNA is TGTGCCAGCAGCTTGGGCGGGCATAACTACACCTTC. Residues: CASSLGGHNYTF.

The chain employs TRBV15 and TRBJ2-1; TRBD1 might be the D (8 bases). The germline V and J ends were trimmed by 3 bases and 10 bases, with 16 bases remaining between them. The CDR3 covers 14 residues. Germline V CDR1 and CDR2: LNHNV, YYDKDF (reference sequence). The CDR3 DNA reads TGTGCCACCAGCAGGCTAACAGGGGGGGGCGAGCAGTTCTTC. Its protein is CATSRLTGGGEQFF.

In nucleotides, the CDR3 is TGCGCCAGCAGCCAAGCTACAGGGGGCACTGAAGCTTTCTTT. It translates to CASSQATGGTEAFF. V usage is TRBV4-1 and J usage is TRBJ1-1; 8 bases are shared with TRBD1. Germline V lookup: CDR1 MGHRA, CDR2 YSYEKL. V lost 1 base to trimming and J lost 4 bases; unmatched junction nucleotides: 2. The CDR3 contains 14 residues.

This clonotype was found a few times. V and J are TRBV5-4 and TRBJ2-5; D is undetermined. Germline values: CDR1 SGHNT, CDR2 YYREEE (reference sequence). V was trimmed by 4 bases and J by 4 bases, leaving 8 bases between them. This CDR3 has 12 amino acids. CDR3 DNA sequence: TGTGCCAGCAGCACCCCCCCAGAGACCCAGTACTTC. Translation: CASSTPPETQYF.